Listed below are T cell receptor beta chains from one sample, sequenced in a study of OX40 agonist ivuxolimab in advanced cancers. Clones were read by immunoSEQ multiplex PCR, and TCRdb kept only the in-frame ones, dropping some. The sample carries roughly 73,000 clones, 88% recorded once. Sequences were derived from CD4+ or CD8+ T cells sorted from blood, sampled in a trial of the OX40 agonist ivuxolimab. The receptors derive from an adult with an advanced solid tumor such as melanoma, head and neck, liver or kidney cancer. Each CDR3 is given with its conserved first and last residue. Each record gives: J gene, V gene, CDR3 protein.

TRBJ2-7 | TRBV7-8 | CASSPLGQGVMQYF
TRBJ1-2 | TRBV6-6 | CASRGQGGDGYTF
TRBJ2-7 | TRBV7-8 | CASSLLGALDEQYF
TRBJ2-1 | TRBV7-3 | CASSLSSGSIVDEQFF
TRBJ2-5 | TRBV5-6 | CASSTYRDHSETQYF
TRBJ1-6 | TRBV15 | CATRVNGDNSPLHF
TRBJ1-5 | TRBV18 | CASSPQRDGGNQPQHF
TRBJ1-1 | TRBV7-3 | CASSFAGNTEAFF
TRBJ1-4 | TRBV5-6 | CASSLDRGQGKLFF
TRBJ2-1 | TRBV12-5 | CASVGAGGSDEQFF